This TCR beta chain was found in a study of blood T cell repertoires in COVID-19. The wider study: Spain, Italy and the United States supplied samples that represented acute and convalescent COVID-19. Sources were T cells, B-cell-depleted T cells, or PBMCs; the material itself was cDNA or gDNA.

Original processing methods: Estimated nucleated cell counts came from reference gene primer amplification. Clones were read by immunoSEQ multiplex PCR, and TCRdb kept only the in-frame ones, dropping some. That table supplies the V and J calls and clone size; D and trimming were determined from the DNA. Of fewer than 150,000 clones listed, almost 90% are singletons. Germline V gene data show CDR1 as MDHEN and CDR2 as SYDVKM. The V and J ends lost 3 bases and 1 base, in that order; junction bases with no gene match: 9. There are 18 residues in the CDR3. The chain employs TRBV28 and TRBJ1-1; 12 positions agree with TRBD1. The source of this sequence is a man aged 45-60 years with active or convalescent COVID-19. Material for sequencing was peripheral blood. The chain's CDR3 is CASSLTGQGAPRNTEAFF. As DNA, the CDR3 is TGTGCCAGCAGTTTGACGGGACAGGGGGCGCCTCGGAACACTGAAGCTTTCTTT.